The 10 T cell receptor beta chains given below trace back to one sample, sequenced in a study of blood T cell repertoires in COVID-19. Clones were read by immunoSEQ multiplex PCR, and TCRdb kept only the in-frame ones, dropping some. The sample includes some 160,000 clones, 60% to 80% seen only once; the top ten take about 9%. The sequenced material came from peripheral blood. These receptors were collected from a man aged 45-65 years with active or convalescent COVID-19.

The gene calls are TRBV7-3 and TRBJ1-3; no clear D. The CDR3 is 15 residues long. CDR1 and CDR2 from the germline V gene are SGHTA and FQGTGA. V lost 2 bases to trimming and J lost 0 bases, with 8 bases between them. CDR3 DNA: TGTGCCAGCAGCTTAGGGCCAAGCTCTGGAAACACCATATATTTT. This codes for CASSLGPSSGNTIYF. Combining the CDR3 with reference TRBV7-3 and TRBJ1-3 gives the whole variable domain GAGVSQTPSNKVTEKGKYVELRCDPISGHTALYWYRQSLGQGPEFLIYFQGTGAADDSGLPNDRFFAVRPEGSVSTLKIQRTERGDSAVYLCASSLGPSSGNTIYFGEGSWLTVV.

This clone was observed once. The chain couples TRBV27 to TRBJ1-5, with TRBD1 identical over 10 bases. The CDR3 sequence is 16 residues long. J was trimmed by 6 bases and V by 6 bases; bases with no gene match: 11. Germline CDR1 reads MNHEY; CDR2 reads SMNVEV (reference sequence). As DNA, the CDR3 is TGTGCCAGCAGCTCGGTGGTGGGACAGGGGATTCAGCCCCAGCATTTT. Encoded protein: CASSSVVGQGIQPQHF.

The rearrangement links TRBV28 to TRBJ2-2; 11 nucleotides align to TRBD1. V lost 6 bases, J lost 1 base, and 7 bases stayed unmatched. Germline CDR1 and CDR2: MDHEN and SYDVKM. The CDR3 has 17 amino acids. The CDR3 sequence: CASSPDRGRGNTGELFF. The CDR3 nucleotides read TGTGCCAGCAGCCCGGACAGGGGGCGAGGGAACACCGGGGAGCTGTTTTTT.

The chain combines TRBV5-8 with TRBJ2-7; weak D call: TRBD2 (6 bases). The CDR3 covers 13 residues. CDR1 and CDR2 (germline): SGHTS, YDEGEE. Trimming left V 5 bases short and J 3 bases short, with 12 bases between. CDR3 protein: CASRPTSLYEQYF. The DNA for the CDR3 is TGTGCCAGCAGGCCGACTAGTCTCTACGAGCAGTACTTC.

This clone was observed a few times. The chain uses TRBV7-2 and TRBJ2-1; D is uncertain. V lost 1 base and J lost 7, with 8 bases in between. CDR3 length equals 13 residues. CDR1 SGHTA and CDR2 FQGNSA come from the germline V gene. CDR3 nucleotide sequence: TGTGCCAGCAGCTTAGAGCTGGTTAATGAGCAGTTCTTC. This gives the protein CASSLELVNEQFF.

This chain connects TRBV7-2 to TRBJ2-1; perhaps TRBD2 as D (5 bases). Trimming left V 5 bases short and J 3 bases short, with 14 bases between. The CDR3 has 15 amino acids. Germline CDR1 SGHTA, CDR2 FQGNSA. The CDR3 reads CASSPLALGYNEQFF. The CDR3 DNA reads TGTGCCAGCAGCCCGCTAGCTCTGGGCTACAATGAGCAGTTCTTC.

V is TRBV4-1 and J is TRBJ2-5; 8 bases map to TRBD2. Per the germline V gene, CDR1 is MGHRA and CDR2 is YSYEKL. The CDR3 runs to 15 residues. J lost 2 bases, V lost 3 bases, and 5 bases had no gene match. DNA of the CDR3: TGCGCCAGCAGCCACAGCGGGAGTCCTCAAGAGACCCAGTACTTC. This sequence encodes CASSHSGSPQETQYF.

The CDR3 is CASSLWEGRYF. For the CDR3, the DNA is TGTGCCAGCAGCTTATGGGAGGGACGGTACTTC. The chain carries TRBV11-3 and TRBJ2-7, with TRBD2 identical over 7 bases. Germline V lookup: CDR1 SGHNT, CDR2 YENEEA. J gave up 12 bases and V 2 bases, and 4 bases lay outside the gene matches. The CDR3 has 11 amino acids.

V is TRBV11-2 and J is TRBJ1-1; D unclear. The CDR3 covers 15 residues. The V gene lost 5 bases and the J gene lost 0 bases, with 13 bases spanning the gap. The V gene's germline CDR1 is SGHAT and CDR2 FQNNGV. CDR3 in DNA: TGTGCCAGCAGCCCTTGGACTAACCTGAACACTGAAGCTTTCTTT. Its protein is CASSPWTNLNTEAFF.

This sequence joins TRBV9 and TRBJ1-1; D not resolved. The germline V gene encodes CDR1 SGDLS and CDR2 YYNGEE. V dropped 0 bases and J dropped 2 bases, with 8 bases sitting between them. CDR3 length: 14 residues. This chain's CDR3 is CASSVGPGNTEAFF. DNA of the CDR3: TGTGCCAGCAGCGTAGGCCCAGGCAACACTGAAGCTTTCTTT. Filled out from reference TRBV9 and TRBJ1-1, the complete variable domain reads DSGVTQTPKHLITATGQRVTLRCSPRSGDLSVYWYQQSLDQGLQFLIQYYNGEERAKGNILERFSAQQFPDLHSELNLSSLELGDSALYFCASSVGPGNTEAFFGQGTRLTVV.